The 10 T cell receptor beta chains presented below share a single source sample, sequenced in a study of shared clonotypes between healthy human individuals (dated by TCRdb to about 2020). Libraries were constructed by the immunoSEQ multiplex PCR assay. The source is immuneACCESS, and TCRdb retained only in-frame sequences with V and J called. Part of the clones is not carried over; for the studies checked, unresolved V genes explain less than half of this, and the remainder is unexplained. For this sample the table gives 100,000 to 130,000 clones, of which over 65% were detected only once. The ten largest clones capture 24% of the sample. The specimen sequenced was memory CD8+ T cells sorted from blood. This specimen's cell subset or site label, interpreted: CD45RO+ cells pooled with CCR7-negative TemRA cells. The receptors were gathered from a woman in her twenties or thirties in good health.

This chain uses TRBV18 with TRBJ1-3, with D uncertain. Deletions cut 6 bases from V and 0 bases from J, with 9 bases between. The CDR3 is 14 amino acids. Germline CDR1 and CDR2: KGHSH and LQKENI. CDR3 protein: CASSIWSSGNTIYF. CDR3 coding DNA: TGTGCCAGCTCCATCTGGTCCTCTGGAAACACCATATATTTT.

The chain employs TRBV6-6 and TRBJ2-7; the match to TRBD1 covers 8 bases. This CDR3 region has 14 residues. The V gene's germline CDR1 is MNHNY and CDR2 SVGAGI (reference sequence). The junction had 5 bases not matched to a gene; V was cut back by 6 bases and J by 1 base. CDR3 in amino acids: CASSQDRVSYEQYF. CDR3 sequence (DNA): TGTGCCAGCAGCCAGGACAGGGTATCCTACGAGCAGTACTTC.

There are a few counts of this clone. The CDR3 protein is CASLQPGQTNYGYTF. The CDR3 bases are TGCGCCAGCCTACAGCCGGGACAGACAAACTATGGCTACACCTTC. This chain uses TRBV10-2 with TRBJ1-2; 7 bases align to TRBD1. The V gene end was trimmed by 8 bases and the J gene end by 2 bases; junction bases not matched to a gene: 11. Per the germline V gene, CDR1 is WSHSY and CDR2 is SAAADI. The CDR3 is 15 amino acids.

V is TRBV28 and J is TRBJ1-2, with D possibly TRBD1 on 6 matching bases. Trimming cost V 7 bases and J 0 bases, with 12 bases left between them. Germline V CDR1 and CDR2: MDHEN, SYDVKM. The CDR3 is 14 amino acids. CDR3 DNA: TGTGCCAGCACCCGGGGGGCCCCTAACTATGGCTACACCTTC. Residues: CASTRGAPNYGYTF.

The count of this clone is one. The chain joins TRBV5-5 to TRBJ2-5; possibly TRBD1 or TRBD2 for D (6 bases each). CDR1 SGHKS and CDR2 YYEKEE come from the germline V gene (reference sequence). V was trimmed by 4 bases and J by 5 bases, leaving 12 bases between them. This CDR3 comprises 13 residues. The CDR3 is CASSTEGGETQYF. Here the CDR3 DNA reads TGTGCCAGCAGCACCGAGGGGGGCGAGACCCAGTACTTC.

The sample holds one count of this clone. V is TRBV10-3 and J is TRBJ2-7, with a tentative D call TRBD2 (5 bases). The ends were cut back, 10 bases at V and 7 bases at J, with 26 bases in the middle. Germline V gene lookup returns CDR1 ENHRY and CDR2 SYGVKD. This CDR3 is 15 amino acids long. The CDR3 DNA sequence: TGTGCCACCGAAACGCTAGCTGGAGTACGTATAGAGCAGTACTTC. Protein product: CATETLAGVRIEQYF.

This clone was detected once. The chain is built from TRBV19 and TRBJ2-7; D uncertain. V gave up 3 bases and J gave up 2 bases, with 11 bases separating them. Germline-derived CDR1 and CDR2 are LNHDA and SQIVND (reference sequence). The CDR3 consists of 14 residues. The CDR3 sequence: CASSIVSPAYEQYF. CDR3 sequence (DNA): TGTGCCAGTAGTATCGTCAGTCCCGCCTACGAGCAGTACTTC.

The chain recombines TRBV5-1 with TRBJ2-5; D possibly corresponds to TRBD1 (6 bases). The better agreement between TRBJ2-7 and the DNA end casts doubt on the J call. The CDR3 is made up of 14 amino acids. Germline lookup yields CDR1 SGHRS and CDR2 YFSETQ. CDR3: CASSFWVRGYEQYF. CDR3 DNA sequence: TGCGCCAGCAGCTTCTGGGTCAGGGGTTACGAGCAGTACTTC.

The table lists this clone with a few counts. The CDR3 DNA reads TGTGCCAGCAGTGACAGGTATAGCAATCAGCCCCAGCATTTT. As protein: CASSDRYSNQPQHF. The rearrangement joins TRBV2 to TRBJ1-5; no firm D call. Germline values: CDR1 SNHLY, CDR2 FYNNEI. V was cut by 3 bases and J by 0 bases, with 6 bases left in between. This CDR3 contains 14 residues.

This CDR3 is CASSPGQGMTEAFF. The CDR3 DNA sequence: TGTGCCAGCAGCCCGGGACAGGGGATGACTGAAGCTTTCTTT. V gene TRBV6-4 combines with J gene TRBJ1-1; 10 bases match TRBD1. The junction had 6 bases not matched to a gene; V was cut back by 6 bases and J by 5 bases. The length of the CDR3 is 14 residues. CDR1 and CDR2 from the germline V gene are MRHNA and SNTAGT.